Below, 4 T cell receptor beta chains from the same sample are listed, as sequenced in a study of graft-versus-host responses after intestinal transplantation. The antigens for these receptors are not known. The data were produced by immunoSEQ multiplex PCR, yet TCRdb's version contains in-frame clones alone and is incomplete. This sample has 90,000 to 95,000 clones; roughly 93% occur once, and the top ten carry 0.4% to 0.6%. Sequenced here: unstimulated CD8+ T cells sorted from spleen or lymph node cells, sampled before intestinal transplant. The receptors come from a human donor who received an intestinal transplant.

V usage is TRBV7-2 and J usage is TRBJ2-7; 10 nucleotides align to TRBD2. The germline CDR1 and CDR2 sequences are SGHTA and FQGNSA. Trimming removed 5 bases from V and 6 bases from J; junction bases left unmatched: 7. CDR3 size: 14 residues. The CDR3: CASSMSGRAIEQYF. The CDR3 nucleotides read TGTGCCAGCAGCATGAGCGGGAGGGCCATCGAGCAGTACTTC. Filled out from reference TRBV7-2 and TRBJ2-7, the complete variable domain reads GAGVSQSPSNKVTEKGKDVELRCDPISGHTALYWYRQSLGQGLEFLIYFQGNSAPDKSGLPSDRFSAERTGGSVSTLTIQRTQQEDSAVYLCASSMSGRAIEQYFGPGTRLTVT.

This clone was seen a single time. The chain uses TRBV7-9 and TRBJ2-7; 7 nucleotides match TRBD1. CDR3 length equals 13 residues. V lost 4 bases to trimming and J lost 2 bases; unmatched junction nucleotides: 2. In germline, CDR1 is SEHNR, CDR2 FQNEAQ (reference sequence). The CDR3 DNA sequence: TGTGCCAGCAGCTACGGGACAGCCTACGAGCAGTACTTC. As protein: CASSYGTAYEQYF.

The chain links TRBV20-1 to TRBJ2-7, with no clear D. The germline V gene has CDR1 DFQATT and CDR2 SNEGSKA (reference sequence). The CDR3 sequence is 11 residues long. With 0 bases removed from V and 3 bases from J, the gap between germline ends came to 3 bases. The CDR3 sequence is CSARDSYEQYF. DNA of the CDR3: TGCAGTGCTAGAGACAGCTACGAGCAGTACTTC.

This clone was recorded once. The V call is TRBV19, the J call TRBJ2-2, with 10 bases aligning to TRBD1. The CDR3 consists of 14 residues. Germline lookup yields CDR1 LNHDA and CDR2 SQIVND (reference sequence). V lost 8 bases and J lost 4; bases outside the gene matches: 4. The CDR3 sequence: CASCWDRGTGELFF. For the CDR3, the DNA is TGTGCCAGTTGTTGGGACAGGGGCACCGGGGAGCTGTTTTTT.